A selection of T cell receptor beta chains follows, all from one sample in a study of CD8+CD57+ T cells in acquired aplastic anemia. Via MiXCR, TCRdb re-called the reads, giving one row per CDR3 protein. Of a few hundred thousand distinct CDR3 sequences listed, more than 25% are singletons. The source material was sorted CD4+, CD8+, or CD8+CD57+ T cells (not recorded which) from PBMCs. These TCRs come from a human donor with aplastic anemia. Each CDR3 is given with its conserved first and last residue. A D gene is named only where the DNA matches it firmly. A clone size is listed for some rows: how often the clone was seen (once, few, many), or a class if it is expanded.

len: 13
abundance: many
j_gene: TRBJ1-2
v_gene: TRBV6-1
d_gene: TRBD1
CDR3aa: CASTKDRGGGYTF
CDR3nt: TGTGCCAGCACGAAGGACAGGGGAGGAGGCTACACCTTC

len: 14
abundance: many
j_gene: TRBJ2-1
v_gene: TRBV19
d_gene: TRBD2
CDR3aa: CASRTSGRYNEQFF
CDR3nt: TGTGCCAGCAGGACTAGCGGGCGCTACAATGAGCAGTTCTTC

len: 15
abundance: few
j_gene: TRBJ2-7
v_gene: TRBV10-3
d_gene: TRBD1
CDR3aa: CASSPQGQGRGEQYF
CDR3nt: TGTGCCAGCAGTCCGCAAGGACAGGGAAGGGGCGAGCAGTACTTC

len: 15
abundance: few
j_gene: TRBJ1-2
v_gene: TRBV7-2
d_gene: .
CDR3aa: CASSLRTLDRYGYTF
CDR3nt: TGTGCCAGCAGCTTGAGGACTCTCGATCGCTATGGCTACACCTTC

len: 16
abundance: many
j_gene: TRBJ1-4
v_gene: TRBV10-3
d_gene: TRBD1
CDR3aa: CAISELPGQGNEKLFF
CDR3nt: TGTGCCATCAGTGAGTTACCGGGACAGGGTAATGAAAAACTGTTTTTT

len: 16
abundance: .
j_gene: TRBJ1-3
v_gene: TRBV18
d_gene: .
CDR3aa: CASSPLEISSGNTIYF
CDR3nt: TGTGCCAGCTCACCACTGGAGATCAGCTCTGGAAACACCATATATTTT

len: 14
abundance: many
j_gene: TRBJ1-5
v_gene: TRBV5-6
d_gene: TRBD1
CDR3aa: CASSPGTENQPQHF
CDR3nt: TGTGCCAGCAGTCCCGGGACAGAGAATCAGCCCCAGCATTTT

len: 16
abundance: .
j_gene: TRBJ2-5
v_gene: TRBV9
d_gene: TRBD2
CDR3aa: CASSSGTSGSGETQYF
CDR3nt: TGTGCCAGCAGTTCCGGGACTAGCGGGAGTGGCGAGACCCAGTACTTC

len: 17
abundance: .
j_gene: TRBJ2-5
v_gene: TRBV4-3
d_gene: TRBD1
CDR3aa: CASSQDALAGGGETQYF
CDR3nt: TGCGCCAGCAGCCAAGATGCGTTGGCAGGGGGCGGGGAGACCCAGTACTTC

len: 11
abundance: .
j_gene: TRBJ2-7
v_gene: TRBV14
d_gene: .
CDR3aa: CARTVTYEQYF
CDR3nt: TGTGCTAGAACAGTTACCTACGAGCAGTACTTC

len: 12
abundance: many
j_gene: TRBJ2-2
v_gene: TRBV24-1
d_gene: .
CDR3aa: CATAGYTGELFF
CDR3nt: TGTGCCACCGCAGGATATACCGGGGAGCTGTTTTTT

len: 16
abundance: many
j_gene: TRBJ1-6
v_gene: TRBV2
d_gene: .
CDR3aa: CASSERDVSLMSPLHF
CDR3nt: TGTGCCAGCAGTGAGCGAGATGTATCTTTAATGTCACCCCTCCACTTT

len: 13
abundance: .
j_gene: TRBJ1-1
v_gene: TRBV30
d_gene: .
CDR3aa: CAWTGTVNTEAFF
CDR3nt: TGTGCCTGGACCGGGACGGTGAACACTGAAGCTTTCTTT

len: 16
abundance: few
j_gene: TRBJ2-3
v_gene: TRBV20-1
d_gene: TRBD1
CDR3aa: CSARDYRTGFADTQYF
CDR3nt: TGCAGTGCTAGAGATTACCGGACAGGGTTTGCAGATACGCAGTATTTT

len: 13
abundance: few
j_gene: TRBJ1-5
v_gene: TRBV30
d_gene: .
CDR3aa: CAWSGGAGQPQHF
CDR3nt: TGTGCCTGGAGCGGGGGGGCCGGTCAGCCCCAGCATTTT

len: 13
abundance: .
j_gene: TRBJ2-7
v_gene: TRBV9
d_gene: TRBD1
CDR3aa: CASSGTGVNEQYF
CDR3nt: TGTGCCAGCAGCGGGACAGGGGTCAACGAGCAGTACTTC

len: 12
abundance: .
j_gene: TRBJ1-4
v_gene: TRBV6-5
d_gene: .
CDR3aa: CASSFGTAFLFF
CDR3nt: TGTGCCAGCAGTTTCGGGACGGCGTTCCTGTTTTTT

len: 18
abundance: few
j_gene: TRBJ1-1
v_gene: TRBV19
d_gene: .
CDR3aa: CASSIGRVRTSMNTEAFF
CDR3nt: TGTGCCAGTAGTATAGGGAGAGTCAGGACTTCTATGAACACTGAAGCTTTCTTT

len: 14
abundance: .
j_gene: TRBJ1-1
v_gene: TRBV6-1
d_gene: .
CDR3aa: CASSQRAANTEAFF
CDR3nt: TGTGCCAGCAGTCAGAGGGCAGCTAACACTGAAGCTTTCTTT

len: 15
abundance: .
j_gene: TRBJ1-5
v_gene: TRBV6-1
d_gene: .
CDR3aa: CASSRDKMPYQPQHF
CDR3nt: TGTGCCAGCAGTAGGGACAAGATGCCATATCAGCCCCAGCATTTT